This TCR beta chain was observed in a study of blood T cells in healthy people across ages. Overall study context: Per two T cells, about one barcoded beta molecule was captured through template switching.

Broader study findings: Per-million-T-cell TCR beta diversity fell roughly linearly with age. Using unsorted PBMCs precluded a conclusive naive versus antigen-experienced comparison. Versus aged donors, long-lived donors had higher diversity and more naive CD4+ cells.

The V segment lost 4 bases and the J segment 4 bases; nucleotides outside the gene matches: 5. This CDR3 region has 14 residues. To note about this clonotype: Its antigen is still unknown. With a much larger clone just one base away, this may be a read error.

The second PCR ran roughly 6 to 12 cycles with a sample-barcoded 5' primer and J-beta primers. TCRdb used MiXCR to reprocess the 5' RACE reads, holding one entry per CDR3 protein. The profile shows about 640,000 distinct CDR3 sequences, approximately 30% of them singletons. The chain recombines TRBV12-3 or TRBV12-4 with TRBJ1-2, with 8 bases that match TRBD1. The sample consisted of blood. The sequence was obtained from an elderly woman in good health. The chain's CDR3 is CASSSTGAIYGYTF. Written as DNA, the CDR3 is TGTGCCAGCAGTTCGACAGGGGCTATCTATGGCTACACCTTC.